These 22 T cell receptor beta chains were all obtained from the same sample, sequenced in a study of T cell clonotyping in hematopoietic cell transplantation. Libraries were prepared by immunoSEQ multiplex PCR; TCRdb keeps only in-frame clonotypes and omits some of them. Of 9,000 to 13,000 clones in the sample, about nine tenths were seen once. The material was PBMCs, obtained 180 days after allogeneic stem cell transplant. Receptor source: a male patient aged 55 to 70 who had an allogeneic stem cell transplant from an unrelated donor, so the T cells may come from the graft donor. Some clones in this sample may be carry-over from other donors' samples.

The chain joins TRBV5-8 to TRBJ1-5, with D uncertain. V was cut by 6 bases and J by 4 bases, with 8 bases left in between. The CDR3 is made up of 12 amino acids. CDR1 and CDR2 (germline): SGHTS, YDEGEE. In nucleotides, the CDR3 is TGTGCCAGCACCCTTCGTAATCAGCCCCAGCATTTT. This sequence encodes CASTLRNQPQHF.

V is TRBV20-1 and J is TRBJ1-2; 7 bases map to TRBD1. This CDR3 has 11 residues. After removal of 6 bases from V and 8 bases from J, the junction contained 6 bases not matched to a gene. The germline V gene has CDR1 DFQATT and CDR2 SNEGSKA (reference sequence). In DNA form, the CDR3 reads TGCAGTGCAAGACAGGGTGGCGGCTACACCTTC. Translation: CSARQGGGYTF.

This chain links TRBV2 with TRBJ2-2; TRBD1 aligns across 7 bases. The ends lost 6 bases at V and 5 bases at J; junction bases unmatched: 9. The germline V gene encodes CDR1 SNHLY and CDR2 FYNNEI. The CDR3 length is 15 residues. CDR3 sequence (DNA): TGTGCCAGCAGGAACGGCGACAGGGTAACCGGGGAGCTGTTTTTT. It translates to CASRNGDRVTGELFF.

V gene TRBV5-1 combines with J gene TRBJ2-6, with D perhaps given as TRBD1 or TRBD2 (5 bases each). The germline V gene encodes CDR1 SGHRS and CDR2 YFSETQ. V lost 1 base to trimming and J lost 2 bases, with 10 bases between them. The CDR3 extends over 16 amino acids. The CDR3 sequence: CASSLTWGTGANVLTF. The CDR3 DNA is TGCGCCAGCAGCTTGACATGGGGGACTGGGGCCAACGTCCTGACTTTC.

The chain links TRBV2 to TRBJ1-5; D is possibly TRBD1 (5 bases). Germline CDR1 SNHLY, CDR2 FYNNEI. V gave up 4 bases and J gave up 0 bases, with 7 bases separating them. The CDR3 extends over 14 amino acids. The CDR3 region has the DNA TGTGCCAGCAGTGGCCAGGGTAGCAATCAGCCCCAGCATTTT. Protein product: CASSGQGSNQPQHF. The variable domain in full, completed from reference TRBV2 and TRBJ1-5, reads EPEVTQTPSHQVTQMGQEVILRCVPISNHLYFYWYRQILGQKVEFLVSFYNNEISEKSEIFDDQFSVERPDGSNFTLKIRSTKLEDSAMYFCASSGQGSNQPQHFGDGTRLSIL.

The chain recombines TRBV5-6 with TRBJ2-7, with a possible D match to TRBD1 (6 bases). The CDR3 is 14 amino acids. CDR1 SGHDT and CDR2 YYEEEE come from the germline V gene. Trimming took off 0 bases at V and 2 bases at J, with 9 bases between the two ends. CDR3 region: CASSLARGTYEQYF. The CDR3, as DNA: TGTGCCAGCAGCTTGGCCAGGGGTACCTACGAGCAGTACTTC.

CDR3 nucleotide sequence: TGCGCCAGCAGCCAAGGCTTGGGACAGGGTATTAACTATGGCTACACCTTC. The encoded protein is CASSQGLGQGINYGYTF. This chain uses TRBV4-3 with TRBJ1-2, with TRBD1 matching 9 bases. Germline assignment: CDR1 LGHNA and CDR2 YSLEER. J gave up 1 base and V 1 base, and 7 bases lay outside the gene matches. This CDR3 has 17 residues.

The J gene is TRBJ2-1, the V gene TRBV27; TRBD2 agrees at 8 bases. This CDR3 has 15 amino acids. The junction had 7 bases not matched to a gene; V was cut back by 5 bases and J by 4 bases. Germline CDR1 is MNHEY and CDR2 is SMNVEV (reference sequence). DNA of the CDR3: TGTGCCAGCAGTCCTATGGGCGGGGGGTACAATGAGCAGTTCTTC. It specifies CASSPMGGGYNEQFF.

The rearrangement joins TRBV2 to TRBJ2-2, with 8 bases fitting TRBD2. J was trimmed by 0 bases and V by 3 bases; bases with no gene match: 0. This CDR3 is built from 15 residues. Per the germline V gene, CDR1 is SNHLY and CDR2 is FYNNEI. The CDR3 DNA follows: TGTGCCAGCAGTGAGCGGGGGGCGAACACCGGGGAGCTGTTTTTT. Its translation: CASSERGANTGELFF.

The rearrangement joins TRBV9 to TRBJ2-2, with 13 nucleotides matching TRBD2. V dropped 4 bases and J dropped 0; count of bases not matched to a gene: 6. Germline V gene sequence: CDR1 SGDLS, CDR2 YYNGEE. The CDR3 runs to 18 residues. CDR3 amino acids: CASSPRLAGGANTGELFF. The CDR3 coding sequence is TGTGCCAGCAGCCCGAGACTAGCGGGGGGCGCGAACACCGGGGAGCTGTTTTTT. Full variable domain (missing parts from reference TRBV9 and TRBJ2-2): DSGVTQTPKHLITATGQRVTLRCSPRSGDLSVYWYQQSLDQGLQFLIQYYNGEERAKGNILERFSAQQFPDLHSELNLSSLELGDSALYFCASSPRLAGGANTGELFFGEGSRLTVL.

The chain joins TRBV19 to TRBJ1-1; weak D call: TRBD1 (5 bases). The CDR3 covers 13 residues. Trimming removed 5 bases from V and 1 base from J, with 8 bases in between. The V gene's germline CDR1 is LNHDA and CDR2 SQIVND (reference sequence). The CDR3 region has the DNA TGTGCCAGTAGTTTGGGGCGGAACACTGAAGCTTTCTTT. Amino acid sequence: CASSLGRNTEAFF.

The chain is built from TRBV7-2 and TRBJ2-7; D call uncertain. The germline V gene encodes CDR1 SGHTA and CDR2 FQGNSA. The germline V and J ends were trimmed by 1 base and 3 bases, with 7 bases remaining between them. This CDR3 is 13 amino acids long. CDR3: CASSLGPLYEQYF. In nucleotides, the CDR3 is TGTGCCAGCAGCTTAGGACCTCTCTACGAGCAGTACTTC.

This rearrangement joins TRBV5-4 to TRBJ1-1; 9 nucleotides line up with TRBD1. This CDR3 region has 14 residues. Germline trimming cut 4 bases from V and 5 bases from J; bases unmatched to any gene: 6. CDR1 SGHNT and CDR2 YYREEE come from the germline V gene (reference sequence). CDR3 loop: CASSPKTGGTEAFF. In DNA, the CDR3 is TGTGCCAGCAGCCCAAAGACAGGGGGTACTGAAGCTTTCTTT.

The J gene is TRBJ2-7, the V gene TRBV10-3; D remains ambiguous. Germline CDR1 and CDR2: ENHRY and SYGVKD. The CDR3 has 13 amino acids. The V and J ends lost 2 bases and 2 bases respectively, with 7 bases between them. The CDR3 is CAISEGVAYEQYF. The CDR3 coding sequence is TGTGCCATCAGTGAGGGTGTAGCCTACGAGCAGTACTTC.

The chain recombines TRBV19 with TRBJ1-4, with D uncertain. CDR3 length: 15 residues. Between the trimmed V and J ends, which lost 5 bases and 0 bases, there was a span of 10 bases. The V gene's germline CDR1 is LNHDA and CDR2 SQIVND (reference sequence). The CDR3 sequence: CASSLRQATNEKLFF. Written as DNA, the CDR3 is TGTGCCAGTAGTCTAAGGCAGGCAACTAATGAAAAACTGTTTTTT.

V is TRBV29-1 and J is TRBJ2-3; D is uncertain. The V gene's germline CDR1 is SQVTM and CDR2 ANQGSEA. The CDR3 is made up of 13 amino acids. The V gene lost 4 bases and the J gene lost 0 bases, with 8 bases spanning the gap. The CDR3 reads CSVVRTSTDTQYF. In nucleotides, the CDR3 is TGCAGCGTTGTAAGGACCAGCACAGATACGCAGTATTTT.

The DNA of the CDR3 is TGTGCCAGTAGGATGAACACCGGGGAGCTGTTTTTT. Its protein is CASRMNTGELFF. The chain joins TRBV19 to TRBJ2-2; D remains ambiguous. V dropped 6 bases and J dropped 1 base, with 3 bases sitting between them. This CDR3 comprises 12 residues. Germline loops: CDR1 LNHDA, CDR2 SQIVND (reference sequence). Combining the CDR3 with reference TRBV19 and TRBJ2-2 gives the whole variable domain DGGITQSPKYLFRKEGQNVTLSCEQNLNHDAMYWYRQDPGQGLRLIYYSQIVNDFQKGDIAEGYSVSREKKESFPLTVTSAQKNPTAFYLCASRMNTGELFFGEGSRLTVL.

The genes are TRBV19 and TRBJ2-7; possibly TRBD2 for D (6 bases). Germline-derived CDR1 and CDR2 are LNHDA and SQIVND (reference sequence). This CDR3 is 15 amino acids long. V was trimmed by 0 bases and J by 0 bases, leaving 9 bases between them. CDR3 region: CASSIDGRSSYEQYF. For the CDR3, the DNA is TGTGCCAGTAGTATAGACGGGAGAAGCTCCTACGAGCAGTACTTC. Complete variable domain (other parts from reference TRBV19 and TRBJ2-7): DGGITQSPKYLFRKEGQNVTLSCEQNLNHDAMYWYRQDPGQGLRLIYYSQIVNDFQKGDIAEGYSVSREKKESFPLTVTSAQKNPTAFYLCASSIDGRSSYEQYFGPGTRLTVT.

The V gene is TRBV28, the J gene TRBJ2-1; D assignment may be TRBD1 or TRBD2 (5 bases each). Germline V gene data show CDR1 as MDHEN and CDR2 as SYDVKM. V shed 5 bases and J shed 14 bases, with 16 bases lying between them. The CDR3 extends over 12 amino acids. CDR3 DNA: TGTGCCAGCAGTAGCCCGGGACCAGAGGAGTTCTTC. It yields the protein CASSSPGPEEFF.

The chain employs TRBV29-1 and TRBJ2-3; perhaps D is TRBD1 or TRBD2 (6 bases each). Trimming shortened V by 5 bases and J by 5 bases, and 17 bases separated the two germline ends. This CDR3 is built from 14 residues. The germline CDR1 and CDR2 sequences are SQVTM and ANQGSEA. DNA for the CDR3: TGCAGCGTTCTTCAACAGGGAGGAGGAGATACGCAGTATTTT. As protein: CSVLQQGGGDTQYF.

The chain employs TRBV28 and TRBJ1-2; 8 bases are shared with TRBD1. Germline V gene data show CDR1 as MDHEN and CDR2 as SYDVKM. The CDR3 consists of 13 residues. V trimming: 6 bases; J trimming: 4 bases; junction bases outside the gene matches: 4. This CDR3 reads CASRGQGVYGYTF. The CDR3 DNA is TGTGCCAGCAGAGGACAGGGCGTCTATGGCTACACCTTC.

This rearrangement joins TRBV5-1 to TRBJ2-1, with D hard to call. CDR3 length equals 14 residues. The V end was cut by 4 bases, the J end by 4 bases, with 12 bases between. Germline V gives CDR1 SGHRS, CDR2 YFSETQ. This CDR3 is CASSGYQNYNEQFF. The CDR3 DNA follows: TGCGCCAGCAGCGGCTACCAGAATTACAATGAGCAGTTCTTC.